This record concerns one T cell receptor (beta chain) sequence. What it binds is unknown. These data are taken from a study of T-cell reconstitution after alpha-beta-depleted transplantation in children. Findings and limits, study-wide: Several hundred expanded graft clones reportedly were the source of alpha-beta T cells about two months after transplant. Recipient T cells and thymic progenitors that survived were the source of the high TCRbeta diversity seen at day 60 in some patients. T-cell counts and diversity at one year following transplant were attributed mainly to newly produced T cells.

The CDR3 has 14 amino acids. The V end lost 3 bases, the J end lost 8 bases, and 13 bases lay between the germline ends. Researchers prepared the TCRbeta library using unique molecular identifiers, the study reports. In TCRdb, the PCR reads were re-called with MiXCR into one record per CDR3 protein. The data hold under 100,000 distinct CDR3 sequences, with roughly a sixth observed a single time. Sequencing was performed on PBMCs, mostly from graft donor cells, taken 180 days after TCRalphabeta/CD19-depleted stem cell transplant. This chain links TRBV12-3 or TRBV12-4 with TRBJ2-2; no reliable D call. The receptor was isolated from a male patient between 2 and 10 years old who had a stem cell transplant for acute lymphoblastic leukemia, so the T cells may come from the graft donor. The CDR3 DNA is TGTGCCAGCAGTTTTGGTAGGGCCGGTGGGGAGCTGTTTTTT. Residues: CASSFGRAGGELFF.